This paragraph covers one T cell receptor beta chain sequence. The target of this receptor is not known. Base qualities were left out, and no much larger clone turns up one base away. The sample comes from a study of early T cells in non-severe SARS-CoV-2 infection (dated by TCRdb to the early 2020s). As for the study more broadly: TCR sequencing used bulk RNA from unsorted whole blood, so alpha and beta chains could not be paired.

Overall study outcomes, separate from this receptor: Matching against VDJdb was skewed toward anti-spike CD8 responses, likely underestimated virus-specific expansions, and missed private and CD4 specificities.

Measured from the cysteine to the phenylalanine, the CDR3 is 14 residues long. The DNA shown is the 42-base CDR3, in frame from base 1. CDR1 and CDR2, per the germline V gene, are KGHDR and SFDVKD. The junction shows trimming of 4 bases on V and 12 bases on J, plus 18 bases between the germline ends. Set within a cohort of healthcare workers in London, UK, this nested case-control study involved weekly PCR testing of nasopharyngeal swabs along with blood sampling. Healthcare workers were recruited between 23 and 31 March 2020, during the week of the UK lockdown, and were followed weekly for up to about 16 weeks. The library was prepared using 5' RACE. For sequencing, a NextSeq 500 was employed. In the TCR library protocol, unique molecular identifiers were attached to individual cDNA molecules to correct for PCR bias and sequencing error. Both TCR alpha and beta chains were sequenced, and tight co-correlation was observed between alpha and beta sequence abundances in each sample. Processing in the source paper ran as follows. Decombinator V4 was used to annotate the V gene, J gene and CDR3 of the TCR sequences. TCRs were defined as expanded if a significant change between any two time points was detected under a Poisson model with p below 0.0001. TCR abundances were normalised to the total number of TCRs sequenced in each sample and reported as counts per million. MAIT TCRs were defined by TRAV1-2 paired with TRAJ12, TRAJ20 or TRAJ33, and iNKT TCRs by TRAV10 paired with TRAJ18. VDJdb, accessed 1 November 2021, was searched for CMV, EBV and SARS-CoV-2 annotated TCRs, excluding TCRs annotated for multiple antigens. Clones were called with MiXCR by TCRdb after fastp trimmed the public reads at Q25, and only in-frame beta chains were retained. Each record represents a unique CDR3 protein, reported with the most common genes and DNA among its rows. The V and J calls and clone size come from TCRdb's table, not from the authors' own analysis. A total of about 64,000 distinct CDR3 sequences appear in this sample, approximately 10% of them only once. Nearly 3% of the sample lies in the top ten.

The sample here was whole blood, taken at baseline. Here the chain combines TRBV24-1 and TRBJ2-1; possibly the D gene is TRBD2, per 5 matching bases. The TCR was taken from an adult who was a healthcare worker with PCR-confirmed SARS-CoV-2 infection or an uninfected control (not recorded which). The CDR3 sequence is CATSDTAGGDGQFF. The sequenced DNA: TGTGCCACCAGTGACACCGCGGGTGGGGATGGGCAGTTCTTC.